Listed here are 7 T cell receptor beta chains from one sample, sequenced in a study of T cell responses to AZD1222 COVID-19 vaccine. Here immunoSEQ multiplex PCR was the method, and the copy in TCRdb shows in-frame clones only, minus some. This sample has 130,000 or so clones, with approximately 93% found just once. Here the sequenced sample was peripheral blood, taken on day 0 of MenACWY control vaccination. The source of these receptors is an adult in good health.

This chain connects TRBV28 to TRBJ1-1, with D unclear. Germline V gene sequence: CDR1 MDHEN, CDR2 SYDVKM. Deletions cut 4 bases from V and 8 bases from J, with 8 bases between. The CDR3 has 11 amino acids. CDR3 in amino acids: CASSYRQEAFF. Written as DNA, the CDR3 is TGTGCCAGCAGTTATCGGCAGGAAGCTTTCTTT.

The rearrangement links TRBV5-6 to TRBJ1-1, with no clear D. The germline CDR1 and CDR2 sequences are SGHDT and YYEEEE. The CDR3 is 14 amino acids. Trimming stripped 0 bases from V and 3 bases from J, with 9 bases between. The chain's CDR3 is CASSLGPRDTEAFF. The CDR3 DNA sequence: TGTGCCAGCAGCTTGGGACCGAGGGACACTGAAGCTTTCTTT.

The J gene is TRBJ2-7, the V gene TRBV20-1; tentative D call: TRBD1 (6 bases). The CDR3 consists of 14 residues. Germline-derived CDR1 and CDR2 are DFQATT and SNEGSKA (reference sequence). V gave up 3 bases and J gave up 2 bases, with 14 bases separating them. This chain's CDR3 is CSASPGTRAYEQYF. CDR3 in DNA: TGCAGTGCTAGTCCCGGGACAAGGGCCTACGAGCAGTACTTC.

This clone has just one count. The chain has TRBV5-8 and TRBJ2-2; 11 nucleotides line up with TRBD2. CDR1 is SGHTS, CDR2 YDEGEE, per germline. V shed 3 bases, J shed 3 bases, and the junction held 4 bases outside the gene matches. CDR3 length: 16 amino acids. The CDR3 spells CASSYLAGGYTGELFF. CDR3 DNA sequence: TGTGCCAGCAGCTATCTAGCGGGGGGATACACCGGGGAGCTGTTTTTT.

V usage is TRBV3-1 (or the pseudogene TRBV3-2) and J usage is TRBJ1-5; D remains ambiguous. V lost 3 bases to trimming and J lost 3 bases, with 9 bases between them. The CDR3 runs 14 residues. CDR1 LGHDT and CDR2 YNNKEL come from the germline V gene (reference sequence). The CDR3 protein is CASSHSGFNQPQHF. DNA for the CDR3: TGTGCCAGCAGCCACTCAGGATTCAATCAGCCCCAGCATTTT.

The rearrangement uses TRBV4-3 and TRBJ1-3, with D unresolved. CDR3 size: 19 residues. V was clipped by 5 bases and J by 4 bases, with 27 bases between them. CDR1 is LGHNA, CDR2 YSLEER, per germline. The CDR3 DNA sequence: TGCGCCAGCAGCGTGGACGTAAGGCTGGGGTACAATCGGGGAAACACCATATATTTT. Translated: CASSVDVRLGYNRGNTIYF.

The rearrangement links TRBV4-1 to TRBJ1-5; 7 nucleotides align to TRBD1. The CDR3 covers 16 residues. Germline CDR1 and CDR2: MGHRA and YSYEKL. The junction had 5 bases not matched to a gene; V was cut back by 1 base and J by 2 bases. This CDR3 reads CASSQGRQGGNQPQHF. For the CDR3, the DNA is TGCGCCAGCAGCCAAGGCCGACAGGGTGGCAATCAGCCCCAGCATTTT.